The 2 T cell receptor beta chains reported below all come from one sample, sequenced in a study of T cells in lung cancer brain metastases. Clones were read by immunoSEQ multiplex PCR, and TCRdb kept only the in-frame ones, dropping some. The repertoire holds several thousand clones, with approximately 87% as singletons. Sequenced sample: tumor tissue from a brain metastasis. All receptors come from a woman in her 50s with non-small cell lung cancer that had spread to the brain.

Comments on this clone: Sequence at one end of the junction differs from germline and may be a read error. The chain employs TRBV11-2 and TRBJ1-1; D unresolved. Germline values: CDR1 SGHAT, CDR2 FQNNGV. CDR3 length: 12 amino acids. The CDR3 DNA sequence: TGTGCCAGCAGCTTCGAGAACACTGAAGTTTTTTTT. Protein: CASSFENTEVFF.

The chain recombines TRBV5-6 with TRBJ1-2, with D hard to call. CDR3 length equals 11 residues. Germline values: CDR1 SGHDT, CDR2 YYEEEE. Deletions cut 4 bases from V and 8 bases from J, with 9 bases between. In DNA, the CDR3 is TGTGCCAGCAGCCACACCGGAGGCTACACCTTC. Translated: CASSHTGGYTF. Together with reference TRBV5-6 and TRBJ1-2, the CDR3 gives the full variable domain: DAGVTQSPTHLIKTRGQQVTLRCSPKSGHDTVSWYQQALGQGPQFIFQYYEEEERQRGNFPDRFSGHQFPNYSSELNVNALLLGDSALYLCASSHTGGYTFGSGTRLTVV.